This T cell receptor beta chain was sequenced for a study of cytomegalovirus exposure and HLA in healthy donors. Study-wide points: Rare TCR sequences dominated, though some public TCRs recurred in many donors.

The V gene's germline CDR1 is MGHRA and CDR2 YSYEKL. V dropped 0 bases and J dropped 4 bases, with 14 bases sitting between them. This CDR3 is built from 16 residues. As regards this clone: The target antigen is unknown.

In the PCR, 60 Vbeta and 13 Jbeta primers were used. Clones were sequenced by immunoSEQ multiplex PCR, and TCRdb holds only the in-frame ones, with some missing. The profile shows 150,000 or so clones, about three fifths of them singletons. This clonotype was obtained from a woman between 25 and 40 years old in good health and CMV-seropositive. The chain employs TRBV4-1 and TRBJ2-3, with D possibly TRBD2 on 5 matching bases. Sequencing was done on a sample of PBMCs. The CDR3 DNA reads TGCGCCAGCAGCCAAGATAAGAATAAGGGAGCAGATACGCAGTATTTT. It encodes CASSQDKNKGADTQYF.